This T cell receptor (beta chain) was captured by sequencing in a study of shared clonotypes between healthy human individuals. Across the study: Per-donor plates numbered three CD4 naive, three CD4 memory, two CD8 naive and one CD8 memory.

Among the donors, all were Caucasian adults who lived in Nashville, Tennessee. V shed 4 bases and J shed 0 bases, with 11 bases lying between them. The CDR3 has 15 residues. Germline CDR1 and CDR2: SGHRS and YFSETQ. A note on this clone: What it binds is not known. This clone may be a read error of a much larger clone one base away. The sample has other DNA sequences that encode this CDR3 too.

The study's findings and limits: Naive CD4 clonotype sharing across a few donors was about 5.3%.

Assay: immunoSEQ multiplex PCR; the TCRdb copy retains only in-frame clones and omits some. The data contain about 670,000 clones, about 78% of them singletons. This clonotype was obtained from a woman in her twenties or thirties in good health. Sequencing was carried out using memory CD4+ T cells sorted from blood. As for subset: CD45RA-negative fraction. The chain employs TRBV5-1 and TRBJ2-1, with D perhaps TRBD1 (5 bases). CDR3 protein: CASSADTSSYNEQFF. CDR3 nucleotide sequence: TGCGCCAGCAGCGCGGACACGAGCTCCTACAATGAGCAGTTCTTC.